This T cell receptor beta chain was retrieved from a study of circulating tumor DNA in untreated peripheral T-cell lymphoma (dated by TCRdb to about 2021). Turning to the overall study: To follow circulating tumor DNA that carried tumor TCR clonotypes, serum samples were taken at baseline and then repeatedly over the course of treatment.

Receptors were amplified or captured by the immunoSEQ multiplex PCR assay. TCRdb holds this immuneACCESS table with in-frame rearrangements only. Some clones are missing; in checked studies, unresolved V genes explain under half, and the rest has no known cause. The table for this sample lists approximately 140 clones; 75% to 90% of them were counted only once. 7.5% to 8.5% of the sample lies in the top ten. A note on this clone: No antigen is known for it. No base-level quality is on record; no much larger clone is a single base apart.

To monitor patients with peripheral T-cell lymphoma who were getting frontline treatment on a trial, the study applied next-generation sequencing to T-cell receptor sequences. Overall study results and their limits: ctDNA persistence did not always predict relapse, since two patients whose ctDNA remained detectable after therapy stayed in remission over around 9 years of follow-up. Of the approximately 25 patients who had serial samples, roughly 40% had cleared ctDNA after two cycles, and ctDNA that was still detectable after therapy showed a trend toward worse survival. Tumor-specific clonotypes were found in roughly 76% of patients, coming from roughly 88% of baseline tissues and approximately 61% of baseline serum samples.

Here V drops 2 bases and J drops 7 bases, and the junction holds 2 bases not matched to any gene. As encoded in the germline V gene (reference sequence), CDR1 is GTSNPN while CDR2 is SVGIG. The CDR3 starts with the cysteine, ends with the phenylalanine, and has 13 residues. Of all the DNA, just the CDR3 is kept, 39 bases in frame from base 1. Sequencing was carried out using cell-free DNA from blood serum. The receptor was derived from a human donor with peripheral T-cell lymphoma. The rearrangement combines TRBV30 with TRBJ2-1, and TRBD2 aligns with 10 junction nucleotides. The base sequence is TGTGCCTGGAGTACTAGCGGGGTGAATGAGCAGTTCTTC. This is translated as CAWSTSGVNEQFF.